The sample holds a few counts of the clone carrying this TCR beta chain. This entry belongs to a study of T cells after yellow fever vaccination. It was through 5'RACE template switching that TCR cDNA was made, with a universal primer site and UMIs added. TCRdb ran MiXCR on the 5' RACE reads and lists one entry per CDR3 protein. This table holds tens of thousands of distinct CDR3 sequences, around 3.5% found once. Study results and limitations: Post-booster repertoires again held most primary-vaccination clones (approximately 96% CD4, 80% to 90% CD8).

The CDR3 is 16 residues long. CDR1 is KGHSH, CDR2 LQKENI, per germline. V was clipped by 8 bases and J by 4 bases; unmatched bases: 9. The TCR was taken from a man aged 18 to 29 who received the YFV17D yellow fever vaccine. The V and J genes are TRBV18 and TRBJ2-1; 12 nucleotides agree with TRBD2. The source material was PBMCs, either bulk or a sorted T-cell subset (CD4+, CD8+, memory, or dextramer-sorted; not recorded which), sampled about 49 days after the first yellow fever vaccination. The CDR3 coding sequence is TGTGCCAGCCTCCCCGTCCTAGCGGGGGGGTACAATGAGCAGTTCTTC. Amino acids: CASLPVLAGGYNEQFF. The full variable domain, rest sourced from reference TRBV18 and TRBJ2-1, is NAGVMQNPRHLVRRRGQEARLRCSPMKGHSHVYWYRQLPEEGLKFMVYLQKENIIDESGMPKERFSAEFPKEGPSILRIQQVVRGDSAAYFCASLPVLAGGYNEQFFGPGTRLTVL.